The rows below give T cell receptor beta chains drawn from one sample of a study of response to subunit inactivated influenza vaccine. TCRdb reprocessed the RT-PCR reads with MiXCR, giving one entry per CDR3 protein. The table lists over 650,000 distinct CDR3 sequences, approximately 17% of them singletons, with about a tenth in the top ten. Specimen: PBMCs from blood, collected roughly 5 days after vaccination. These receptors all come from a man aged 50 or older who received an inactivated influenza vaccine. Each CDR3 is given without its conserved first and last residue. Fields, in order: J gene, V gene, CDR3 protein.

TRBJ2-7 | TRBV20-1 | SATTGGHYEQY
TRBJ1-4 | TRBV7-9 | ASSSDGPTNEKLF
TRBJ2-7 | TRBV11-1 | ASSLVLLAGQGFYEQY
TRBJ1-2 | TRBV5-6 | ASSLRGPTPGQRLFSIGYT
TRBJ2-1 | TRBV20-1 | SASTGTQSGEQF
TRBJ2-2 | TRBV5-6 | ASLRSLSGELY
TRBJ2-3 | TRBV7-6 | ASTYGQYRTDTQY
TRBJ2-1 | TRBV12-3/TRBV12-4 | ASSLAWGLNEQF
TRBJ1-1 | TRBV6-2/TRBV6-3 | ASSWPSAGVGTEAF
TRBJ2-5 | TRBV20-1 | SAPRRGEGTQY
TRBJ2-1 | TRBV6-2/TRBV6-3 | ASRGLEQF
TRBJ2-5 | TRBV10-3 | AIRREGVETQY
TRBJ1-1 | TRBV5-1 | ASSLVPEANTEAF
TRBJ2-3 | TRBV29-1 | SLRGLNTDTQY
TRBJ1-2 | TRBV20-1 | SARDRLTNYGYT
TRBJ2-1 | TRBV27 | ASSPPIWRTYNEQF
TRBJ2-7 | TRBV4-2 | ASSQALGGSEQY
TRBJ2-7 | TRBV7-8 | ASSLRQEQY
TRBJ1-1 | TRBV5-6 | ASSLLTRTNTEAF
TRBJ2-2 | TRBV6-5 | VSSYLLLAGGPGGELF
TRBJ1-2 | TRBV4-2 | ASSQERSRFHYGYT
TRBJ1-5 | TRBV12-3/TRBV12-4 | ASSLSESNQPQH
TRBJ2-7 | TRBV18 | ASSPVGSPYEQY
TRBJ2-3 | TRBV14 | ASSQEIGYTQY
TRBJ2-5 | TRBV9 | ASSRSSGAGGETQY
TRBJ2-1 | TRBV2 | ASREGFRLGTKTYNEQF
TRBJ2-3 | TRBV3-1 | ASSQVSGDTQY
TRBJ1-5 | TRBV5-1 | ASSLGATYSNQPQH
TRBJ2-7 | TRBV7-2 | ASTITGQGSYEQY
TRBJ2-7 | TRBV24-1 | ATSGTAAYEQY
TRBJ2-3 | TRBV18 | ASSPGSSYTQY
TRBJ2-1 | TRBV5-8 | ASTLMSSYNEQF
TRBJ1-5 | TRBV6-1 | ASSEWMGNEGRQPQH
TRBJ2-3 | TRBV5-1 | ASSSQRGRTDTQY
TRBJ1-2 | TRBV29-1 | SVDMGTGYFGYT
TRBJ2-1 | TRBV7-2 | ASSLGGAAEQF
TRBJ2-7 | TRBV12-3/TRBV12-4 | ASSPNPRYEQY
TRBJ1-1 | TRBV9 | ASSVDSGGGGRTEAF
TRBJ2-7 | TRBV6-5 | ASRSAYEQY
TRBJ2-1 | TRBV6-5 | ASSYGAGGPHSYNEQF
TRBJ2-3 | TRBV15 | ATSRDFKNTDTQY
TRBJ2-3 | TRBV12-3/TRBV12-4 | ASSFNRRIGTDTQY
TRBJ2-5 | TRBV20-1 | SATRTSGTQETQY
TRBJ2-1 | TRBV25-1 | ASSEYSVGEQF
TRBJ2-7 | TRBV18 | ASSPNPGQGYEQY
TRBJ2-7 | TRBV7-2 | ASSPTSGRPYEQY
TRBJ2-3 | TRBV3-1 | ASSQEGKSQY
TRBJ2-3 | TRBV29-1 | SVEFPGTDTQY
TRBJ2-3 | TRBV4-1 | ASSQDYNLGTSGILSGPDTQY
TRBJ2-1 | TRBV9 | ASSVGSELTYNEQF
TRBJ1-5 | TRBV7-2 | ASSPTNDQPQH
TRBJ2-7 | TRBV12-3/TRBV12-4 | ASRLGLAGYEQY
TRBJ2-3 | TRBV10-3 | AISTSGGSTDTQY
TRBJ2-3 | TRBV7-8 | ASTNSVGGTTDTQY
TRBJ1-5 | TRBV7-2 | ASSLQVSNQPQH
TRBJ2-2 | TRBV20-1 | STHKGEGRNTGELF
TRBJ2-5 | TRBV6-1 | ASSGDREVRSETQY
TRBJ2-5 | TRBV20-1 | SARGQAKETQY
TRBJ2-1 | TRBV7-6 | ASSLFTARGRVDEQF
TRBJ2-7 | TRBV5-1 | ASSLGSDYEQY